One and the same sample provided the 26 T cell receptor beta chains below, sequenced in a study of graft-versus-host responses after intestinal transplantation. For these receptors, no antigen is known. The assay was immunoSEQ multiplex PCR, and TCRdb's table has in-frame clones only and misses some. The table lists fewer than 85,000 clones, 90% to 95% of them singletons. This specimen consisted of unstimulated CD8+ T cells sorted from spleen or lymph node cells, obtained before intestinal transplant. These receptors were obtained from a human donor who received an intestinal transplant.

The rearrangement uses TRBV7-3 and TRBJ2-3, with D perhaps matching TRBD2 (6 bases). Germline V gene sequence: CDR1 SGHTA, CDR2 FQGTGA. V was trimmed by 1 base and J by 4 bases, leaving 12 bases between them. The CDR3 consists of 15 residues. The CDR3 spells CASSLIGGGADTQYF. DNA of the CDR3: TGTGCCAGCAGCTTAATCGGGGGAGGCGCAGATACGCAGTATTTT.

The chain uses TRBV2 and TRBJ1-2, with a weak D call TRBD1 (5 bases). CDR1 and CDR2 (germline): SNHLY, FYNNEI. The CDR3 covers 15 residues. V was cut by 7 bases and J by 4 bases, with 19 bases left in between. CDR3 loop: CASIHSRGGCYGYTF. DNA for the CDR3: TGTGCCAGCATACATTCCCGTGGGGGGTGCTATGGCTACACCTTC. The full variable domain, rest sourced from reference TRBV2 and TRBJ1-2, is EPEVTQTPSHQVTQMGQEVILRCVPISNHLYFYWYRQILGQKVEFLVSFYNNEISEKSEIFDDQFSVERPDGSNFTLKIRSTKLEDSAMYFCASIHSRGGCYGYTFGSGTRLTVV.

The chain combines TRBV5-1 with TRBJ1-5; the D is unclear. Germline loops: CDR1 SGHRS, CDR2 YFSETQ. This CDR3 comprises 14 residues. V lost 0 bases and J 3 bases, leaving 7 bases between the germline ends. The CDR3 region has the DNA TGCGCCAGCAGCTTGGACAGTTCCAATCAGCCCCAGCATTTT. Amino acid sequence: CASSLDSSNQPQHF.

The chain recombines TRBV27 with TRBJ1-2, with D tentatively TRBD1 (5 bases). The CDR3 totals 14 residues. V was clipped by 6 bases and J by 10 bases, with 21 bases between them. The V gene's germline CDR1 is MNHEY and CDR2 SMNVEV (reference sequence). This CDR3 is CASSSGPSGGDYTF. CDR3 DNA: TGTGCCAGCAGCTCTGGCCCCTCGGGGGGAGACTACACCTTC.

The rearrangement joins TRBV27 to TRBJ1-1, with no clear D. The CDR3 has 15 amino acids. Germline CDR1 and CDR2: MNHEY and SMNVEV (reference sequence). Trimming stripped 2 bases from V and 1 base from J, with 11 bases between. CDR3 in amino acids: CASSLSRHTNTEAFF. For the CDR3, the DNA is TGTGCCAGCAGTTTAAGTAGGCACACGAACACTGAAGCTTTCTTT.

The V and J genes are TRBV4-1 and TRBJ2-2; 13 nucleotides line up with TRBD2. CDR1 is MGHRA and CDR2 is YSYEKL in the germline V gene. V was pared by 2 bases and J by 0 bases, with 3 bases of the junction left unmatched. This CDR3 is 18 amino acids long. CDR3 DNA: TGCGCCAGCAGCCAACCGGGACTAGCGGGACCGAACACCGGGGAGCTGTTTTTT. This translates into CASSQPGLAGPNTGELFF.

The CDR3 nucleotides read TGTGCCAGCAGTTCCCCCGGGACAGGCAACACAGATACGCAGTATTTT. Protein product: CASSSPGTGNTDTQYF. The chain is built from TRBV28 and TRBJ2-3; TRBD1 matches 8 bases. The CDR3 totals 16 residues. CDR1 is MDHEN, CDR2 SYDVKM, per germline. V lost 4 bases and J lost 2; bases outside the gene matches: 8.

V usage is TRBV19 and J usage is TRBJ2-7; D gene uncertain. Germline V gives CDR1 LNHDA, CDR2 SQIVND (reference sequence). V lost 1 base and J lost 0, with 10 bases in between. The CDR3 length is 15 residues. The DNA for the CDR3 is TGTGCCAGTAGTATAGGGGCGGAGAGCTCCTACGAGCAGTACTTC. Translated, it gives CASSIGAESSYEQYF.

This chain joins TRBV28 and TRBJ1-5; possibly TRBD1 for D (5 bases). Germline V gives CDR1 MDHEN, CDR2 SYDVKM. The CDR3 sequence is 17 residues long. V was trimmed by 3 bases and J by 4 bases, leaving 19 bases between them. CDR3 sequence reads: CASSLGPDYPGNQPQHF. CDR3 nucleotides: TGTGCCAGCAGTTTGGGACCCGACTACCCTGGGAATCAGCCCCAGCATTTT. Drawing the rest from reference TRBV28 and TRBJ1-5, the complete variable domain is DVKVTQSSRYLVKRTGEKVFLECVQDMDHENMFWYRQDPGLGLRLIYFSYDVKMKEKGDIPEGYSVSREKKERFSLILESASTNQTSMYLCASSLGPDYPGNQPQHFGDGTRLSIL.

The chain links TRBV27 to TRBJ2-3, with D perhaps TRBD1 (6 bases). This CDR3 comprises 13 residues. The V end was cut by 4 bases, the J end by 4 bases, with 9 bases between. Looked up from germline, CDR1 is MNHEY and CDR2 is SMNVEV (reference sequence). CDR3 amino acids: CASSSTGSDTQYF. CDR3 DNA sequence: TGTGCCAGCAGTTCGACAGGATCAGATACGCAGTATTTT.

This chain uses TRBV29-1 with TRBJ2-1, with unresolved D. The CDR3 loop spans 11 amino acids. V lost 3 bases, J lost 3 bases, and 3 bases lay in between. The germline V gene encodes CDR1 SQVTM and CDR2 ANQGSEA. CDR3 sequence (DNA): TGCAGCGTTGATGACTACAATGAGCAGTTCTTC. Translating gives CSVDDYNEQFF.

CDR3 in amino acids: CSVEDLTRGLDYGYTF. The CDR3 region has the DNA TGCAGCGTTGAAGATCTTACCAGGGGGCTAGACTATGGCTACACCTTC. The chain combines TRBV29-1 with TRBJ1-2; TRBD1 matches 8 bases. CDR3 length: 16 residues. Germline V gives CDR1 SQVTM, CDR2 ANQGSEA. J gave up 3 bases and V 0 bases, and 9 bases lay outside the gene matches. Using reference TRBV29-1 and TRBJ1-2 for the parts outside the CDR3, the full variable domain is SAVISQKPSRDICQRGTSLTIQCQVDSQVTMMFWYRQQPGQSLTLIATANQGSEATYESGFVIDKFPISRPNLTFSTLTVSNMSPEDSSIYLCSVEDLTRGLDYGYTFGSGTRLTVV.

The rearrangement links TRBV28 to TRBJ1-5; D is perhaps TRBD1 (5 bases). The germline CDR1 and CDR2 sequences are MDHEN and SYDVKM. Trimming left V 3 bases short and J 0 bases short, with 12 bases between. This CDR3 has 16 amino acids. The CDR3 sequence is CASSFGQGYSNQPQHF. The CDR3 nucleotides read TGTGCCAGCAGTTTTGGCCAGGGATATAGCAATCAGCCCCAGCATTTT. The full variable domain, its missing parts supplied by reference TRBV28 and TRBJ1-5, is DVKVTQSSRYLVKRTGEKVFLECVQDMDHENMFWYRQDPGLGLRLIYFSYDVKMKEKGDIPEGYSVSREKKERFSLILESASTNQTSMYLCASSFGQGYSNQPQHFGDGTRLSIL.

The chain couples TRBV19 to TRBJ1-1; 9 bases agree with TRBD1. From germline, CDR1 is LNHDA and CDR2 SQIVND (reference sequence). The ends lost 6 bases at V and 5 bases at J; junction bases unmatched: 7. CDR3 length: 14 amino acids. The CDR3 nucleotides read TGTGCCAGTAGCTACAGGGGGCGCCGAACTGAAGCTTTCTTT. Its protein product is CASSYRGRRTEAFF. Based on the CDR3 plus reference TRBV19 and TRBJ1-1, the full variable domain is DGGITQSPKYLFRKEGQNVTLSCEQNLNHDAMYWYRQDPGQGLRLIYYSQIVNDFQKGDIAEGYSVSREKKESFPLTVTSAQKNPTAFYLCASSYRGRRTEAFFGQGTRLTVV.

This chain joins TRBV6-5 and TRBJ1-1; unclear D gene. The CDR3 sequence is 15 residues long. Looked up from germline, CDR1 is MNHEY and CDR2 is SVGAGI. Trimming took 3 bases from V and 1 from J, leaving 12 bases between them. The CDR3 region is CASSYFQEPNTEAFF. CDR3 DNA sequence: TGTGCCAGCAGTTATTTCCAGGAACCGAACACTGAAGCTTTCTTT.

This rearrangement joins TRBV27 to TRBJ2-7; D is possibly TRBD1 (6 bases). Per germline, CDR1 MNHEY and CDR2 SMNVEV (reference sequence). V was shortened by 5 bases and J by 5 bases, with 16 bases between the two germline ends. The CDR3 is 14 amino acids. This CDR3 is CASSPGPGADEQYF. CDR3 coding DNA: TGTGCCAGCAGTCCCGGACCAGGGGCGGACGAGCAGTACTTC.

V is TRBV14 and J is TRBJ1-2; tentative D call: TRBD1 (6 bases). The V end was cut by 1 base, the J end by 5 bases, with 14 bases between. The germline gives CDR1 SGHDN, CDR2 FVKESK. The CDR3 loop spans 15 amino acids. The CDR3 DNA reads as TGTGCCAGCAGCCAAGTGAATGAGGGGGTATATGGCTACACCTTC. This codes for CASSQVNEGVYGYTF.

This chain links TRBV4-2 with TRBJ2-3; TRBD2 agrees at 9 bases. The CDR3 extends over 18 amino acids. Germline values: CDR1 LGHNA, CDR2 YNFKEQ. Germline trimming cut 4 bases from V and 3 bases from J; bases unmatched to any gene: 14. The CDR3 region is CASSPSSFSGRETDTQYF. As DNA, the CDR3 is TGTGCCAGCAGCCCCTCCTCTTTTAGCGGGAGAGAAACAGATACGCAGTATTTT.

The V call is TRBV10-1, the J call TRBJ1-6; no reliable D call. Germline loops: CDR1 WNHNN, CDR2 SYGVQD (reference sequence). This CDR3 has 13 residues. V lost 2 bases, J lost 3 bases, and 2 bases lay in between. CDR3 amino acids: CASSEGYNSPLHF. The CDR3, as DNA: TGCGCCAGCAGTGAGGGCTATAATTCACCCCTCCACTTT.

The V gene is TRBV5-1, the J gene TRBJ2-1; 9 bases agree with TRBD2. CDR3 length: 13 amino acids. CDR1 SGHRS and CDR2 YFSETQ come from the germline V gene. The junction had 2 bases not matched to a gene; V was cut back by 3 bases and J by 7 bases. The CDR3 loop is CASSSSGRNEQFF. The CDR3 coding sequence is TGCGCCAGCAGCTCCAGCGGGAGGAATGAGCAGTTCTTC.

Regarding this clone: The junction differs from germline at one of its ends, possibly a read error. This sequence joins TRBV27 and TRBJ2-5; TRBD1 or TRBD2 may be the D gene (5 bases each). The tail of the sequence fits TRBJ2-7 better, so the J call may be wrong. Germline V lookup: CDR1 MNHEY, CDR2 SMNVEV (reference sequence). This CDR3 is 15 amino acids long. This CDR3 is CAGSLSGQGRYEQYF. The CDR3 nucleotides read TGTGCCGGCAGTTTATCGGGGCAGGGAAGGTACGAGCAGTACTTC.

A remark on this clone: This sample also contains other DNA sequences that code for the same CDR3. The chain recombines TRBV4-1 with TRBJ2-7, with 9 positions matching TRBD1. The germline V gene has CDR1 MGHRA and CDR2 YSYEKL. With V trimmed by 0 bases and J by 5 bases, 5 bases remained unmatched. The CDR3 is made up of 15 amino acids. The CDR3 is CASSQESGTGHEQYF. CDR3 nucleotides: TGCGCCAGCAGCCAAGAGTCCGGGACAGGGCACGAGCAGTACTTC.

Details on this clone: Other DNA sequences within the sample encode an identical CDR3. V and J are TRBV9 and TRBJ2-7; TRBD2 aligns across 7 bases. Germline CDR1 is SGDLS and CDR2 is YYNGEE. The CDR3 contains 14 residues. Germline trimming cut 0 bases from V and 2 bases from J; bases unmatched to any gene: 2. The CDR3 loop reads CASSVGGRPYEQYF. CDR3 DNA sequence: TGTGCCAGCAGCGTAGGCGGGAGACCCTACGAGCAGTACTTC. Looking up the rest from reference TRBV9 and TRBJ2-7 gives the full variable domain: DSGVTQTPKHLITATGQRVTLRCSPRSGDLSVYWYQQSLDQGLQFLIQYYNGEERAKGNILERFSAQQFPDLHSELNLSSLELGDSALYFCASSVGGRPYEQYFGPGTRLTVT.

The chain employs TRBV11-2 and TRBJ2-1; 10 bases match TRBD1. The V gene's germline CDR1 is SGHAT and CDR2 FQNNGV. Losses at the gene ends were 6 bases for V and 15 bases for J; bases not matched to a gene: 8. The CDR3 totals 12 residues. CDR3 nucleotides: TGTGCCAGCAGATTCGCGACAGGGGGCGCGTTCTTC. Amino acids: CASRFATGGAFF.

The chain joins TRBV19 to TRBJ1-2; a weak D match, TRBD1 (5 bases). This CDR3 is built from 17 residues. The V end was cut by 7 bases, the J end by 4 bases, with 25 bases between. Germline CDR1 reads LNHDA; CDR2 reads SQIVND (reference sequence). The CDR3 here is CASTSRRSGNPSYGYTF. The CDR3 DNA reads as TGTGCCAGTACCTCACGCCGCTCAGGGAATCCCTCCTATGGCTACACCTTC. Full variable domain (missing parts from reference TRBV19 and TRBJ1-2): DGGITQSPKYLFRKEGQNVTLSCEQNLNHDAMYWYRQDPGQGLRLIYYSQIVNDFQKGDIAEGYSVSREKKESFPLTVTSAQKNPTAFYLCASTSRRSGNPSYGYTFGSGTRLTVV.

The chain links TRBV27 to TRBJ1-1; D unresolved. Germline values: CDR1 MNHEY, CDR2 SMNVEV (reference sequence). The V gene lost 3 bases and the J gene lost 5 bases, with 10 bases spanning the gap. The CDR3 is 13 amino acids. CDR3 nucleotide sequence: TGTGCCAGCAGTTTCCCCGGAGGAACTGAAGCTTTCTTT. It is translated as CASSFPGGTEAFF.